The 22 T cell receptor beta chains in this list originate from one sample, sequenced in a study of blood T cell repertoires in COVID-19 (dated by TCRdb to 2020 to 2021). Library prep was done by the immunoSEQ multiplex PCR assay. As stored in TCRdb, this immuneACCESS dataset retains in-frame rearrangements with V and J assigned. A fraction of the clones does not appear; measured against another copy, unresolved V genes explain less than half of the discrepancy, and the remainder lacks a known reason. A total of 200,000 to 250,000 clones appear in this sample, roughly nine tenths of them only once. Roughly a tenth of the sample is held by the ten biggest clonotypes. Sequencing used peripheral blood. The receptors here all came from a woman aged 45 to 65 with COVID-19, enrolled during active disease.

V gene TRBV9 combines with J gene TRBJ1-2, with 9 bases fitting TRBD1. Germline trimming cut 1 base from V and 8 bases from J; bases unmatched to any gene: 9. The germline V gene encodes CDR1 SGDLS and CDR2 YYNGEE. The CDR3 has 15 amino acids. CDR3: CASSVPGQGTKGYTF. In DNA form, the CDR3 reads TGTGCCAGCAGCGTACCGGGACAGGGCACTAAAGGCTACACCTTC.

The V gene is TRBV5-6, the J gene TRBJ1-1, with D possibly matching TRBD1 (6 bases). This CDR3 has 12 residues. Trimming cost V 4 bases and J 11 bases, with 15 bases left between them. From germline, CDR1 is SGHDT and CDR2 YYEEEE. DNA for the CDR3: TGTGCCAGCAGCATAGGACAGCTCGGGGCTTTCTTT. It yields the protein CASSIGQLGAFF. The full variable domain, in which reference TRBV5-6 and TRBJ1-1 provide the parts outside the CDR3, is DAGVTQSPTHLIKTRGQQVTLRCSPKSGHDTVSWYQQALGQGPQFIFQYYEEEERQRGNFPDRFSGHQFPNYSSELNVNALLLGDSALYLCASSIGQLGAFFGQGTRLTVV.

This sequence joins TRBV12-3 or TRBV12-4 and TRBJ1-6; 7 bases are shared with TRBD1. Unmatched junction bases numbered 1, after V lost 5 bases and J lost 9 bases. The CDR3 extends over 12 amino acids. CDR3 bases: TGTGCCAGCAGTAGGGGGCGTTCACCCCTCCACTTT. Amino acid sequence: CASSRGRSPLHF.

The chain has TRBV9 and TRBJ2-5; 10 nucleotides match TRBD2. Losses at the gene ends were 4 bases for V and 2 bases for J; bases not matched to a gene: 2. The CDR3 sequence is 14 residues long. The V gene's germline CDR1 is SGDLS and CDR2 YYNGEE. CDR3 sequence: CASSHSGGQETQYF. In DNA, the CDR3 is TGTGCCAGCAGCCATAGCGGGGGGCAAGAGACCCAGTACTTC.

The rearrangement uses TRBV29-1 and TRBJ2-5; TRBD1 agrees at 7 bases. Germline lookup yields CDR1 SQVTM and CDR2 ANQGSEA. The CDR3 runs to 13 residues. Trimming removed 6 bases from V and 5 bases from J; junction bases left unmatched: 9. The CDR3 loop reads CSVDKQGWETQYF. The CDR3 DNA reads TGCAGCGTAGATAAACAGGGGTGGGAGACCCAGTACTTC.

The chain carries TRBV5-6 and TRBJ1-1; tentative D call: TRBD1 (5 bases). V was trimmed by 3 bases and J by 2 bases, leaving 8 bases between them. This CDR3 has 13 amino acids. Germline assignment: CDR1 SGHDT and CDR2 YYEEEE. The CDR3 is CASSWGRNTEAFF. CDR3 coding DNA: TGTGCCAGCAGCTGGGGCCGCAACACTGAAGCTTTCTTT.

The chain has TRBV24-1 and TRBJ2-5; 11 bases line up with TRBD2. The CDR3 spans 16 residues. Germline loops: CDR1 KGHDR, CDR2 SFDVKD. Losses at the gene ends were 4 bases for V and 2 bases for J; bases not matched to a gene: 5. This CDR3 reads CATSDLGTSGQETQYF. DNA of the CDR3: TGTGCCACCAGTGACCTCGGGACTAGCGGTCAAGAGACCCAGTACTTC.

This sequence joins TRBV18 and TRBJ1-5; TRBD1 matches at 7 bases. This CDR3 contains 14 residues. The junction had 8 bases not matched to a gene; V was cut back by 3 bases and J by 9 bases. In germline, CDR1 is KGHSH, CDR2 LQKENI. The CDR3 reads CASSPGTDFPPQHF. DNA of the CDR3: TGTGCCAGCTCACCTGGGACAGACTTTCCGCCCCAGCATTTT.

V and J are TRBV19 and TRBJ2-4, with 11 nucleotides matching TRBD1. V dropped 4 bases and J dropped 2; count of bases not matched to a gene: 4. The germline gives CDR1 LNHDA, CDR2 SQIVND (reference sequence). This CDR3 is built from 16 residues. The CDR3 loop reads CASSTRDRGTKNIQYF. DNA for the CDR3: TGTGCCAGTAGTACCCGGGACAGGGGGACCAAAAACATTCAGTACTTC.

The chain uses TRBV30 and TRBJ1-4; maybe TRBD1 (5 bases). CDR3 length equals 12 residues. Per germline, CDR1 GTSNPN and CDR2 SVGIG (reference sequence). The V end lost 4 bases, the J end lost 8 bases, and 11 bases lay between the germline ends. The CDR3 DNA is TGTGCCTGGAACGGGGGGACGGAAAAACTGTTTTTT. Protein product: CAWNGGTEKLFF. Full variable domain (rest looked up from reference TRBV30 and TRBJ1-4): SQTIHQWPATLVQPVGSPLSLECTVEGTSNPNLYWYRQAAGRGLQLLFYSVGIGQISSEVPQNLSASRPQDRQFILSSKKLLLSDSGFYLCAWNGGTEKLFFGSGTQLSVL.

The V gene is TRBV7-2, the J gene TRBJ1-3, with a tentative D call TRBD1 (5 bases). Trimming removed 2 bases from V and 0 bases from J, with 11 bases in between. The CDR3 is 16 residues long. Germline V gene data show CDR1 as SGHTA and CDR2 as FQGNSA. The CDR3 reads CASSLTGFLSGNTIYF. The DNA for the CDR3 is TGTGCCAGCAGCTTAACAGGATTCCTCTCTGGAAACACCATATATTTT.

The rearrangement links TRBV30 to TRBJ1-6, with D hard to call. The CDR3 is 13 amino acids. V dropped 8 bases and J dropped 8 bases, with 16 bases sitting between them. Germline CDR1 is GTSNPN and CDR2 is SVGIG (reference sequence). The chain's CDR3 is CAVAESGYSPLHF. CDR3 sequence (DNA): TGTGCCGTAGCCGAGAGTGGTTATTCACCCCTCCACTTT. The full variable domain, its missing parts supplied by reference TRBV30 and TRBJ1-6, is SQTIHQWPATLVQPVGSPLSLECTVEGTSNPNLYWYRQAAGRGLQLLFYSVGIGQISSEVPQNLSASRPQDRQFILSSKKLLLSDSGFYLCAVAESGYSPLHFGNGTRLTVT.

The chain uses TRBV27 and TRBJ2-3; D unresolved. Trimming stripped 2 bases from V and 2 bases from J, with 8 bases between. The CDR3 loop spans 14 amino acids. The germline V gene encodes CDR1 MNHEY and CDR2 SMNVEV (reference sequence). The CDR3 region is CASSLESFTDTQYF. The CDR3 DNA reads TGTGCCAGCAGTTTAGAGTCCTTCACAGATACGCAGTATTTT.

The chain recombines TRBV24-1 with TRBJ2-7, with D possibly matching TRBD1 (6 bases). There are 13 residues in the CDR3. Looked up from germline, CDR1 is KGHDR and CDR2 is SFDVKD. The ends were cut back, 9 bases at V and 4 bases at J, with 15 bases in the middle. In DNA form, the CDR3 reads TGTGCCACCCACCGGGACAAGATATACGAGCAGTACGTC. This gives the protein CATHRDKIYEQYV.

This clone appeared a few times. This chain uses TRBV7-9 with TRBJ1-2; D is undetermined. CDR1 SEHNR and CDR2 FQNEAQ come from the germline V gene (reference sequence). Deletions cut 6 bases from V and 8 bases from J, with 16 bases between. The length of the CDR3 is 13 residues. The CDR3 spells CASRPGERKGYTF. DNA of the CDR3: TGTGCCAGCAGACCCGGGGAGCGGAAAGGCTACACCTTC.

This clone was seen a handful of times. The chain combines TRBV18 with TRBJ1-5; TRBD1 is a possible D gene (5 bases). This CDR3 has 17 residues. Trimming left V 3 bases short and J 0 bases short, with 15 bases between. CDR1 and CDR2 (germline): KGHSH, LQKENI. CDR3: CASSPRQGLASNQPQHF. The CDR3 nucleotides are TGTGCCAGCTCACCCAGGCAGGGTCTGGCTAGCAATCAGCCCCAGCATTTT.

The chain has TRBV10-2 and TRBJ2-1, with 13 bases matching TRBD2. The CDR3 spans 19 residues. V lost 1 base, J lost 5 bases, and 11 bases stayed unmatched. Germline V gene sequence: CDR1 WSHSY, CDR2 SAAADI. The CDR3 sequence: CASSEFGTSGTFFDNEQFF. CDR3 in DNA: TGCGCCAGCAGTGAGTTTGGGACTAGCGGGACTTTTTTTGACAATGAGCAGTTCTTC.

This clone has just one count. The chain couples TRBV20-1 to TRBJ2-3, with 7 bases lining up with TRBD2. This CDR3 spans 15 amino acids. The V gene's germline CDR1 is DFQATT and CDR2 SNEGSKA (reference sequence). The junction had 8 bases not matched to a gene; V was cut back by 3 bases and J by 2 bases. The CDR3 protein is CSASPVGGDTDTQYF. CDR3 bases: TGCAGTGCTAGTCCTGTGGGGGGGGACACAGATACGCAGTATTTT.

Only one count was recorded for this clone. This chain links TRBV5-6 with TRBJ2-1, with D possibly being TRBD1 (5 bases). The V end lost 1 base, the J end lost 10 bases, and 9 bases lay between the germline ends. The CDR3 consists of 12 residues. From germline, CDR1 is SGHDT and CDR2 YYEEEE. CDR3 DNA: TGTGCCAGCAGCTTGAACAGGCCCGAGCAGTTCTTC. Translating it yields CASSLNRPEQFF.

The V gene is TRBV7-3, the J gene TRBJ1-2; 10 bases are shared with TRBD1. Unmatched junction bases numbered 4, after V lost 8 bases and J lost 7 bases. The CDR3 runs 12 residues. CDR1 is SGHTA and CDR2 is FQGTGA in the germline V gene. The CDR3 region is CASGTGAGGYTF. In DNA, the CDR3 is TGTGCCAGCGGGACAGGGGCGGGTGGCTACACCTTC.

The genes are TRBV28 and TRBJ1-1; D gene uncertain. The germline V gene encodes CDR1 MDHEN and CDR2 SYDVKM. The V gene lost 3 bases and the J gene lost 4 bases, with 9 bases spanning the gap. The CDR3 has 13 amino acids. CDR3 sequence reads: CASSFRGGTEAFF. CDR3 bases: TGTGCCAGCAGTTTTCGGGGTGGCACTGAAGCTTTCTTT. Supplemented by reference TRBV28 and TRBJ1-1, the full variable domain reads DVKVTQSSRYLVKRTGEKVFLECVQDMDHENMFWYRQDPGLGLRLIYFSYDVKMKEKGDIPEGYSVSREKKERFSLILESASTNQTSMYLCASSFRGGTEAFFGQGTRLTVV.

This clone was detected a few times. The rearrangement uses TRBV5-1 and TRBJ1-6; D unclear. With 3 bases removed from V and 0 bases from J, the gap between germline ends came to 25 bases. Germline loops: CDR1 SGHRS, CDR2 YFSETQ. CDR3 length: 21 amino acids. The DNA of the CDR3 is TGCGCCAGCAGCTCTACCCCACATGAGGAGGGTACAAGCTCCTATAATTCACCCCTCCACTTT. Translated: CASSSTPHEEGTSSYNSPLHF.